This T cell receptor (beta chain) comes out of a study of cytomegalovirus exposure and HLA in healthy donors. Sequenced by immunoSEQ multiplex PCR; TCRdb stores in-frame clones only, minus some. The sample has 90,000 to 150,000 clones, 85% to 90% seen once; the top ten hold about 6.9%. This CDR3 contains 14 residues. From germline, CDR1 is MNHNS and CDR2 SASEGT. Between the trimmed V and J ends, which lost 2 bases and 4 bases, there was a span of 11 bases. The rearrangement uses TRBV6-1 and TRBJ1-1; possible D gene TRBD1, 6 bases. The specimen sequenced was PBMCs. The receptor was derived from a woman aged 18-29 years in good health and CMV-seropositive. In nucleotides, the CDR3 is TGTGCCAGCAGTGAAACTAGGGGGAGCACTGAAGCTTTCTTT. Encoded protein: CASSETRGSTEAFF.